These 9 T cell receptor beta chains were all obtained from the same sample, sequenced in a study of post-analysis software for immune sequencing data (dated by TCRdb to 2013 to 2016). The investigation overall reported the following: About 5 TRBV segments, including TRBV5-6, TRBV5-1 and TRBV20-1, were significantly more frequent in patients than controls.

Library preparation used PCR. Sequencing took place on an Illumina HiSeq 2500. Unique molecular identifiers were incorporated into TCR beta cDNA libraries to reduce PCR and sequencing biases. The raw public data were reprocessed by TCRdb itself: fastp quality trimming at Q25, MiXCR clonotype calling, in-frame beta chains only. A single entry per CDR3 protein holds the most common genes and DNA from its merged rows. This sample lists 500,000 to 600,000 distinct CDR3 sequences; roughly two fifths were detected once. Around 1.7% of the sample is in the top ten clones. No cognate antigen is known for these TCRs. The sequencing sample was made of blood. Receptor source: a girl under 18 with multiple sclerosis.

The chain employs TRBV10-3 and TRBJ1-1, with a weak D call TRBD1 (5 bases). CDR1 is ENHRY, CDR2 SYGVKD, per germline. V dropped 10 bases and J dropped 5 bases, with 11 bases sitting between them. The CDR3 runs 11 residues. CDR3 nucleotides: TGTGCCACCGGGGGGGATACTGAAGCTTTCTTT. Residues: CATGGDTEAFF.

The V and J genes are TRBV6-5 and TRBJ2-1; 7 bases are shared with TRBD2. Trimming removed 6 bases from V and 4 bases from J; junction bases left unmatched: 12. The CDR3 is made up of 16 amino acids. CDR1 is MNHEY, CDR2 SVGAGI, per germline. The CDR3 sequence is CASRPPGGSLYNEQFF. The CDR3 region has the DNA TGTGCCAGCAGGCCCCCCGGGGGGTCCCTATACAATGAGCAGTTCTTC.

The V and J genes are TRBV20-1 and TRBJ2-3; TRBD2 matches at 14 bases. The germline CDR1 and CDR2 sequences are DFQATT and SNEGSKA (reference sequence). The CDR3 is 15 residues long. The chain's CDR3 is CSADEGTSGSNTQYF. In nucleotides, the CDR3 is TGCAGCGCGGATGAAGGGACTAGCGGGAGTAATACGCAGTATTTT.

Note on this clonotype: An end of the junction differs from the germline gene, which may be a read error. The chain couples TRBV29-1 to TRBJ2-1; 13 nucleotides agree with TRBD2. The DNA end favors TRBJ2-7, so the J call may be wrong. Germline V CDR1 and CDR2: SQVTM, ANQGSEA. This CDR3 spans 15 amino acids. CDR3 sequence (DNA): TGTAGCGTTGAGGCTGGGACTAGCGGGACCAATGAGCAGTACTTC. Its protein is CSVEAGTSGTNEQYF.

The chain combines TRBV10-3 with TRBJ2-2; 8 positions match TRBD2. CDR3 length: 15 amino acids. V lost 6 bases and J lost 0; bases outside the gene matches: 3. In germline, CDR1 is ENHRY, CDR2 SYGVKD. The CDR3 sequence: CAIRGLVSNTGELFF. The DNA for the CDR3 is TGTGCCATCAGGGGACTAGTTTCGAACACCGGGGAGCTGTTTTTT.

The chain has TRBV30 and TRBJ2-3; 7 bases line up with TRBD1. Looked up from germline, CDR1 is GTSNPN and CDR2 is SVGIG (reference sequence). The CDR3 has 14 amino acids. The trim removed 0 bases at V and 5 bases at J, leaving 5 bases unmatched. The DNA for the CDR3 is TGTGCCTGGAGTGTAGGATCAGGGGGAGATACGCAGTATTTT. Its translation: CAWSVGSGGDTQYF.

This clonotype showed up many times. This chain uses TRBV12-3 or TRBV12-4 with TRBJ2-5; D is ambiguous. V lost 5 bases to trimming and J lost 5 bases, with 9 bases between them. This CDR3 has 12 residues. CDR3 coding DNA: TGTGCCAGCAGTCGACTGGGCGAGACCCAGTACTTC. This codes for CASSRLGETQYF.

This clonotype was seen only a few times. This rearrangement joins TRBV5-1 to TRBJ2-7; TRBD1 or TRBD2 may be the D gene (7 bases each). The CDR3 sequence is 15 residues long. In germline, CDR1 is SGHRS, CDR2 YFSETQ. Trimming left V 2 bases short and J 4 bases short, with 16 bases between. CDR3 protein: CASSLEQGTMYEQYF. DNA of the CDR3: TGCGCCAGCAGCTTAGAACAGGGGACTATGTACGAGCAGTACTTC.

The genes are TRBV5-1 and TRBJ1-1; a weak D match, TRBD1 (6 bases). Germline V lookup: CDR1 SGHRS, CDR2 YFSETQ. Trimming removed 6 bases at V and 0 bases at J, with 12 bases between. This CDR3 spans 14 amino acids. CDR3 region: CASTPGTMNTEAFF. CDR3 coding DNA: TGCGCCAGCACCCCAGGGACAATGAACACTGAAGCTTTCTTT.